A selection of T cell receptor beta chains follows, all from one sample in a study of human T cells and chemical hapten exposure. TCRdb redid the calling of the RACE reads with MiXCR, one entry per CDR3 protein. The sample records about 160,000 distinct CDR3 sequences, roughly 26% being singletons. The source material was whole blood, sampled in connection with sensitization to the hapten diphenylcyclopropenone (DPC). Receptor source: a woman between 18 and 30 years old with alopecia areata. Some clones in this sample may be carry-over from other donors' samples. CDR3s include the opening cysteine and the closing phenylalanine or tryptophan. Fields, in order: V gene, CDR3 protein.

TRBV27	CASSSWDRQERGYTF
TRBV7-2	CASSPSYDSYEQYF
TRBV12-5	CASGSSDRGLQNTEAFF
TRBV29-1	CSVAVRRGTEDTEAFF
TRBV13	CASSNRDTGGQYF
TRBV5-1	CASSPTGLNTEAFF
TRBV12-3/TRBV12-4	CASSFSYPGVEQYF
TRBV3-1	CASSQDKGGQPQHF
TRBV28	CASSFLRQVTGELFF
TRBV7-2	CASSFVIGGDYGYTF
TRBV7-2	CASSLPPGDTF
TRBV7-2	CASGTGLSGNTIYF
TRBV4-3	CASSQERGPTPYEQYF
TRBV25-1	CASSESSGSTDTQYF
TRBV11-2	CASSLDPGLLGSYEQYF
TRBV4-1	CASSQAPGSYEQYF
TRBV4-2	CASSRRAGEPPGELFF
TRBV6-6	CASSTGVADTQYF
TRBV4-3	CASSQGRRLTGELFF